What follows is one TCR beta chain and its context. This clone showed up just a few times. Its antigen specificity is not known. The gene names and germline sequences used here belong to the mouse. The read finishes 4 residues shy of the CDR3 end, and the germline J gene is used to complete it. Cells from pooled mouse cutaneous lymph nodes were stained for CD4, CD8alpha, NKG2D, NKG2ACE and other markers and then sorted on a BD Influx. These data are taken from a study of CD8+ T cells in alopecia areata (dated by TCRdb to the late 2010s). About the full investigation: Skin from C3H/HeJ donors with spontaneous alopecia (roughly 6-13 months old) was grafted onto female C3H/HeJ recipients that were roughly 7-10 weeks old. RNA came from the PAXgene miRNA kit for fixed scalp, the miRNeasy kit for PBMCs, and the RNeasy kit for mouse skin. Scalp tissue and sorted CD4+ and CD8+ peripheral blood T cells from patchy and totalis/universalis alopecia areata patients and from healthy controls were covered by human TCRbeta sequencing. Scalp clonality was compared among normal scalp (n=4), patchy alopecia areata scalp (n=8), and alopecia totalis/universalis scalp (n=8). TCRbeta CDR3 regions were amplified by immunoSEQ multiplex PCR with 35 Vbeta forward and 13 Jbeta reverse primers. The study used high-throughput TCRbeta sequencing to examine T cell clonal expansion in alopecia areata, in both the C3H/HeJ mouse model and human patients.

Library preparation employed the immunoSEQ multiplex PCR assay. For TCR sequencing, RNA was extracted from every sample and reverse transcribed into cDNA to serve as template. First-strand cDNA was synthesized using SuperScript III with a 2:1 mix of oligo-dT and random hexamers. Amplification bias was assessed with a synthetic immune receptor repertoire, and residual bias was removed computationally. Libraries were sequenced on Illumina HiSeq using 60 bp reads that covered the CDR3 and were read from J toward V. Per the original workflow: Raw reads were preprocessed to remove errors, and CDR3 was defined by IMGT conventions from the conserved cysteine to phenylalanine. Clonality was computed as 1 minus the Shannon entropy, with the entropy normalized by log2 of the number of productive unique TCRs. Whether each scalp clone was CD4 or CD8 was inferred by checking scalp TCRbeta sequences against the CD4 and CD8 repertoires from sorted blood. TCRdb mirrors the immuneACCESS table, restricted to in-frame sequences. Some clones are absent from its copies; in checked studies, under half trace to an unresolved V gene, and the reason for the others is unknown. Clonal size and the V and J genes are those of that table, whereas D and trimming came from the DNA. The sample features over 250,000 clones, and none is a singleton. The top ten hold more than 1% of the sample.

General findings and caveats noted by the study authors: Compared with normal scalp, lesional scalp, particularly in alopecia totalis/universalis, had higher clonality and more expanded CD8+ clones, which suggests antigenic drive. Shared TCR sequences between patients were less evident than in mice, which may be partly attributable to HLA diversity in the patient population. Unlike mouse skin, which is dominated by gammadelta T cells, normal human skin has resident alphabeta T cells that are also sequenced, and this complicates analysis of the scalp TCR repertoire.

The CDR3 sequence holds 15 residues, the cysteine and phenylalanine included. The CDR3 was read in part: 33 bases, with the frame set at base 1. The germline V gene (reference sequence) specifies FNHDT as CDR1 and SITEND as CDR2. After removal of 2 bases from V and 4 bases from J, the junction retains 6 bases not matched to a gene. This receptor was obtained from a C3H/HeJ mouse with alopecia areata. Mice from this strain have the MHC haplotype H2-k. The sample consisted of CD4+ T cells sorted from a lymph node. This chain is built from TRBV19 and TRBJ1-2, with 9 central nucleotides matching TRBD1. The sequenced part of the CDR3 DNA is TGTGCCAGCAGTATTACCCTGGGACAGGGCTCC. It translates as CASSITLGQGS. The CDR3 in its entirety is CASSITLGQGSDYTF.